The 20 T cell receptor beta chains listed next were all sequenced from one sample in a study of shared clonotypes between healthy human individuals. Assay used: immunoSEQ multiplex PCR; TCRdb lists only in-frame clones, some missing. The table lists about 2 million clones, approximately 95% of them singletons. The sample taken for sequencing was naive CD4+ T cells sorted from blood. As to subset: CD45RA+ positively selected. The receptors here all came from a man between 18 and 35 years old in good health.

The chain joins TRBV6-4 to TRBJ2-7; D is possibly TRBD1 (6 bases). CDR1 and CDR2 (germline): MRHNA, SNTAGT. CDR3 length: 15 amino acids. V was trimmed by 4 bases and J by 5 bases, leaving 18 bases between them. The CDR3 loop reads CASSVRDTYWDEQYF. The DNA of the CDR3 is TGTGCCAGCAGTGTCCGGGACACTTATTGGGACGAGCAGTACTTC.

This clone was observed a single time. Other nucleotide sequences in the sample specify the same CDR3. V is TRBV18 and J is TRBJ2-2; D unresolved. V shed 3 bases and J shed 8 bases, with 4 bases lying between them. This CDR3 comprises 11 residues. Germline-derived CDR1 and CDR2 are KGHSH and LQKENI. CDR3 region: CASSPVGELFF. CDR3 nucleotides: TGTGCCAGCTCACCCGTTGGGGAGCTGTTTTTT.

V and J are TRBV6-6 and TRBJ2-5; D might be TRBD2 (5 bases). The CDR3 is 10 amino acids. V shed 8 bases and J shed 7 bases, with 8 bases lying between them. Germline lookup yields CDR1 MNHNY and CDR2 SVGAGI (reference sequence). CDR3 DNA sequence: TGTGCCAGCTCCCGGGGGACCCAGTACTTC. Translated, it gives CASSRGTQYF.

CDR3 sequence reads: CASSPVIFGGRSSGNTIYF. As DNA, the CDR3 is TGTGCCAGCTCACCGGTGATTTTTGGGGGGCGAAGCTCTGGAAACACCATATATTTT. The V gene is TRBV18, the J gene TRBJ1-3; tentative D call: TRBD1 (6 bases). V was clipped by 3 bases and J by 0 bases, with 21 bases between them. The CDR3 loop spans 19 amino acids. Germline V lookup: CDR1 KGHSH, CDR2 LQKENI.

The chain links TRBV5-6 to TRBJ1-5; D unclear. V gave up 4 bases and J gave up 1 base, with 9 bases separating them. Germline assignment: CDR1 SGHDT and CDR2 YYEEEE. The CDR3 covers 14 residues. CDR3 region: CASSDGGSNQPQHF. Written as DNA, the CDR3 is TGTGCCAGCAGCGACGGAGGGAGCAATCAGCCCCAGCATTTT.

This chain joins TRBV6-6 and TRBJ1-1; no reliable D call. Germline CDR1 and CDR2: MNHNY and SVGAGI (reference sequence). The CDR3 loop spans 12 amino acids. V was shortened by 2 bases and J by 8 bases, with 9 bases between the two germline ends. CDR3 sequence reads: CASSYRAVEAFF. DNA for the CDR3: TGTGCCAGCAGTTACAGGGCAGTCGAAGCTTTCTTT.

This clone was recorded only once. V usage is TRBV7-2 and J usage is TRBJ1-5, with D perhaps TRBD1 (5 bases). Per germline, CDR1 SGHTA and CDR2 FQGNSA. This CDR3 region has 16 residues. The germline V and J ends were trimmed by 3 bases and 7 bases, with 19 bases remaining between them. The CDR3 nucleotides are TGTGCCAGCAGCTTTGAGGGGCCGCGAGCAGGGCAGCCCCAGCATTTT. It is translated as CASSFEGPRAGQPQHF.

V and J are TRBV6-5 and TRBJ1-2, with 7 bases that match TRBD1. CDR1 and CDR2 from the germline V gene are MNHEY and SVGAGI. This CDR3 spans 13 amino acids. After removal of 6 bases from V and 6 bases from J, the junction contained 7 bases not matched to a gene. CDR3 residues: CASSSGQTHGYTF. The CDR3 DNA reads as TGTGCCAGCAGCTCGGGACAGACGCATGGCTACACCTTC.

With regard to this clone: The same CDR3 can be traced to other DNA sequences in this sample. V is TRBV2 and J is TRBJ2-5, with 8 positions matching TRBD1. Trimming at V came to 6 bases and at J to 5 bases, leaving 5 bases not matched to a gene. Germline lookup yields CDR1 SNHLY and CDR2 FYNNEI. The CDR3 is made up of 13 amino acids. The CDR3 DNA reads as TGTGCCAGCAGCCGACAGGGGAGGGAGACCCAGTACTTC. Translated, it gives CASSRQGRETQYF.

The J gene is TRBJ2-5, the V gene TRBV7-2; D not resolved. Germline V gene sequence: CDR1 SGHTA, CDR2 FQGNSA. This CDR3 comprises 14 residues. Trimming shortened V by 4 bases and J by 4 bases, and 13 bases separated the two germline ends. As DNA, the CDR3 is TGTGCCAGCAGCTCCCAGACCATCGGAGAGACCCAGTACTTC. As protein: CASSSQTIGETQYF.

The chain has TRBV10-1 and TRBJ2-3; D is unclear. The CDR3 is made up of 13 amino acids. CDR1 is WNHNN, CDR2 SYGVQD, per germline (reference sequence). Between the trimmed V and J ends, which lost 6 bases and 6 bases, there was a span of 13 bases. The CDR3 bases are TGCGCCAGCAGGTCCGGATTAGGGGATACGCAGTATTTT. As protein: CASRSGLGDTQYF.

The rearrangement uses TRBV9 and TRBJ2-5; tentative D call: TRBD1 (5 bases). The CDR3 is made up of 16 amino acids. Germline V CDR1 and CDR2: SGDLS, YYNGEE. The V gene lost 3 bases and the J gene lost 1 base, with 16 bases spanning the gap. The CDR3 protein is CASSGEGVSIQETQYF. CDR3 nucleotides: TGTGCCAGCAGCGGGGAAGGGGTTTCAATCCAAGAGACCCAGTACTTC. Complete variable domain (other parts from reference TRBV9 and TRBJ2-5): DSGVTQTPKHLITATGQRVTLRCSPRSGDLSVYWYQQSLDQGLQFLIQYYNGEERAKGNILERFSAQQFPDLHSELNLSSLELGDSALYFCASSGEGVSIQETQYFGPGTRLLVL.

With respect to this clone: This sample includes further DNA sequences coding for the same CDR3. The chain uses TRBV7-9 and TRBJ1-1; possibly TRBD1 for D (5 bases). The CDR3 is made up of 14 amino acids. V dropped 3 bases and J dropped 1 base, with 9 bases sitting between them. CDR1 is SEHNR and CDR2 is FQNEAQ in the germline V gene (reference sequence). DNA of the CDR3: TGTGCCAGCAGCTTCGGGCAGGGGAACACTGAAGCTTTCTTT. Its protein is CASSFGQGNTEAFF. The whole variable domain, remainder taken from reference TRBV7-9 and TRBJ1-1, is DTGVSQNPRHKITKRGQNVTFRCDPISEHNRLYWYRQTLGQGPEFLTYFQNEAQLEKSRLLSDRFSAERPKGSFSTLEIQRTEQGDSAMYLCASSFGQGNTEAFFGQGTRLTVV.

V and J are TRBV11-3 and TRBJ2-2; 9 bases align to TRBD1. The CDR3 covers 14 residues. Trimming cost V 5 bases and J 5 bases; bases outside gene matches: 3. CDR1 is SGHNT, CDR2 YENEEA, per germline. In DNA form, the CDR3 reads TGTGCCAGCAGCACCGGACAGGGGACCGGGGAGCTGTTTTTT. Protein sequence: CASSTGQGTGELFF.

The chain links TRBV7-2 to TRBJ2-5; TRBD2 matches at 9 bases. Germline V gives CDR1 SGHTA, CDR2 FQGNSA. Losses at the gene ends were 5 bases for V and 5 bases for J; bases not matched to a gene: 12. This CDR3 region has 16 residues. The CDR3 loop reads CASSPPGIAGVETQYF. The CDR3, as DNA: TGTGCCAGCAGCCCCCCGGGGATAGCGGGAGTGGAGACCCAGTACTTC.

This rearrangement joins TRBV6-6 to TRBJ1-1; D gene uncertain. The CDR3 loop spans 15 amino acids. The V end was cut by 0 bases, the J end by 1 base, with 9 bases between. Germline V CDR1 and CDR2: MNHNY, SVGAGI (reference sequence). CDR3 amino acids: CASSYSLGPNTEAFF. CDR3 in DNA: TGTGCCAGCAGTTACTCGCTAGGGCCGAACACTGAAGCTTTCTTT.

This clone has a single count. J is TRBJ1-4 and V is TRBV18; D unclear. Germline V gene data show CDR1 as KGHSH and CDR2 as LQKENI. This CDR3 spans 15 amino acids. Trimming cost V 0 bases and J 1 base, with 6 bases left between them. The CDR3: CASSPPPGTNEKLFF. The CDR3 DNA reads as TGTGCCAGCTCACCACCTCCAGGAACTAATGAAAAACTGTTTTTT.

The chain couples TRBV9 to TRBJ1-4; D is undetermined. This CDR3 has 13 residues. Looked up from germline, CDR1 is SGDLS and CDR2 is YYNGEE. Trimming stripped 4 bases from V and 2 bases from J, with 6 bases between. CDR3 protein: CASSSSTNEKLFF. The CDR3 coding sequence is TGTGCCAGCAGCTCTTCTACTAATGAAAAACTGTTTTTT.

The chain is built from TRBV30 and TRBJ1-4; D may be TRBD1 (5 bases). Germline V lookup: CDR1 GTSNPN, CDR2 SVGIG (reference sequence). Trimming took off 0 bases at V and 0 bases at J, with 23 bases between the two ends. CDR3 length: 20 residues. The CDR3, as DNA: TGTGCCTGGAGTGTATTGAGGACACGGGGCCCGATTGCAACTAATGAAAAACTGTTTTTT. Translation: CAWSVLRTRGPIATNEKLFF. Variable domain in full (rest from reference TRBV30 and TRBJ1-4): SQTIHQWPATLVQPVGSPLSLECTVEGTSNPNLYWYRQAAGRGLQLLFYSVGIGQISSEVPQNLSASRPQDRQFILSSKKLLLSDSGFYLCAWSVLRTRGPIATNEKLFFGSGTQLSVL.

The chain links TRBV28 to TRBJ2-2; tentatively, D is TRBD1 or TRBD2 (5 bases each). Germline CDR1 is MDHEN and CDR2 is SYDVKM. The V end was cut by 5 bases, the J end by 5 bases, with 18 bases between. The CDR3 runs 16 residues. The chain's CDR3 is CASSPGPGRVTGELFF. The CDR3 region has the DNA TGTGCCAGCAGTCCCGGACCGGGGCGTGTAACCGGGGAGCTGTTTTTT. Full variable domain (missing parts from reference TRBV28 and TRBJ2-2): DVKVTQSSRYLVKRTGEKVFLECVQDMDHENMFWYRQDPGLGLRLIYFSYDVKMKEKGDIPEGYSVSREKKERFSLILESASTNQTSMYLCASSPGPGRVTGELFFGEGSRLTVL.